This is a list of T cell receptor beta chains from one sample in a study of beta chain features in type 1 diabetes. Only in-frame clones appear in the TCRdb table, and some are missing; sequencing was by immunoSEQ multiplex PCR. The table has 680,000 or so clones, roughly a sixth seen once; the top ten hold around 0.095%. Sequencing was carried out using naive CD4+ T cells from blood. These receptors came from a man between 18 and 29 years old in good health. Both conserved end residues are part of each CDR3. A D gene is named only where the DNA matches it firmly. Clone size, where shown, is once, few, many, or a class for clones that have expanded.

.,TRBV5-4,.,CASSTEGGPKNIQYF
.,TRBV9,once,CASSVIGGSPNTGELFF
.,TRBV7-3,.,CASSFHSGRGTDTQYF
.,TRBV6-6,.,CASSYSHSSYNSPLHF
TRBD1,TRBV10-3,few,CAISDPDRAPWETQYF
.,TRBV18,.,CASSPLGRGIEKLFF
.,TRBV11-2,.,CASSLVRGRSNEQFF
.,TRBV5-4,few,CASSPPVYRNTEAFF
.,TRBV9,.,CASSVGPGARYQETQYF
TRBD1,TRBV18,few,CASSPSQGSRETQYF
.,TRBV15,few,CATSRVDYGYTF
.,TRBV15,.,CATSRDGGHEQYF
TRBD2,TRBV7-2,.,CASSLRGGRTDTQYF
TRBD2,TRBV4-2,.,CASSQDKWASGGRDEQFF
.,TRBV6-5,.,CASSSLGQAGELFF
.,TRBV7-2,few,CASSLVWSTGELFF
.,TRBV20-1,.,CSARVGEKLFF
.,TRBV7-2,.,CASSPDEREFYGYTF
TRBD2,TRBV7-3,few,CASSLGTSVEQFF
.,TRBV7-2,few,CASSPSHTQYF
.,TRBV6-1,.,CASSEGQANYEQYF
.,TRBV7-2,.,CASSLVDTQREAFF
.,TRBV7-9,.,CASSLAPGTNEKLFF
TRBD1,TRBV28,.,CASTPRDRGASEQYF
.,TRBV29-1,.,CSVPTDPGEKLFF